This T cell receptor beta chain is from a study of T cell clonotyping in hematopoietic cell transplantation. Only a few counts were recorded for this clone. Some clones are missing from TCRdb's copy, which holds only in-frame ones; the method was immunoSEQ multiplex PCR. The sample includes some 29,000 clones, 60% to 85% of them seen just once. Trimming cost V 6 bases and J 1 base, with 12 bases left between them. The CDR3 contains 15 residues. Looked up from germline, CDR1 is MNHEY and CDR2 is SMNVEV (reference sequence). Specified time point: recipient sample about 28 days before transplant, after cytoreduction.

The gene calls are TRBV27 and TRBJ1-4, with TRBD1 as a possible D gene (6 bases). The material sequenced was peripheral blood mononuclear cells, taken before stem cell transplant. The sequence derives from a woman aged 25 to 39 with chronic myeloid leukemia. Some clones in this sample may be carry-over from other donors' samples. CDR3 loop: CASRGGVITNEKLFF. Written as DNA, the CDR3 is TGTGCCAGCAGAGGGGGGGTTATAACTAATGAAAAACTGTTTTTT.